The entry below gives a single T cell receptor (beta chain) sequence along with its context. Its target is unknown. Generated by immunoSEQ multiplex PCR, the TCRdb table keeps only in-frame clones and is missing some. The sample lists roughly 110,000 clones, roughly 90% occurring once. The data are from a study of T cell responses to AZD1222 COVID-19 vaccine. Points from the study as a whole: None of the repertoires were sampled until the peak T cell response had passed. Spike was spanned by vaccine-associated CD4 TCRs, which were dominant at 160-218 and 743-854. Donors were largely white British and mainly female; clonal diversity was possibly underestimated.

Second doses that came at about 4 or about 12 weeks were put together. CDR1 is SGHTA and CDR2 is FQGNSA in the germline V gene. The ends were cut back, 1 base at V and 1 base at J, with 10 bases in the middle. The CDR3 contains 15 residues. This sequence joins TRBV7-2 and TRBJ2-5; D is unclear. The source was peripheral blood, collected 28 days after the second AZD1222 dose. The receptor comes from an adult who received the AZD1222 COVID-19 vaccine. CDR3 DNA: TGTGCCAGCAGCTTAGTTACGGCCTCCCAAGAGACCCAGTACTTC. Protein sequence: CASSLVTASQETQYF.